These 5 T cell receptor beta chains were sequenced from one sample in a study of early T cells in non-severe SARS-CoV-2 infection. TCRdb re-analysed the 5' RACE reads in MiXCR, keeping a single row per CDR3 protein. Here the sample spans about 33,000 distinct CDR3 sequences, under 5% being singletons. Source material: whole blood. The receptors come from an adult who was a healthcare worker with PCR-confirmed SARS-CoV-2 infection or an uninfected control (not recorded which).

This clonotype occurred many times. V usage is TRBV23-1 and J usage is TRBJ2-5; TRBD2 aligns across 11 bases. TRBV23-1 falls under the ORF class, with uncertain function. The CDR3 runs to 17 residues. The V gene end was trimmed by 0 bases and the J gene end by 0 bases; junction bases not matched to a gene: 3. In DNA form, the CDR3 reads TGCGCCAGCAGTCAATCGCCTAGCGGGAGGAACCAAGAGACCCAGTACTTC. Its protein is CASSQSPSGRNQETQYF.

In this sample, this clonotype turned up a few times. The rearrangement uses TRBV6-6 and TRBJ2-5; 7 bases fit TRBD1. CDR1 is MNHNY, CDR2 SVGAGI, per germline (reference sequence). This CDR3 comprises 13 residues. V gave up 10 bases and J gave up 5 bases; unmatched junction bases: 10. The CDR3 nucleotides read TGTGCCACCCAAGACAGGGTGAGCGAGACCCAGTACTTC. Translating gives CATQDRVSETQYF.

This clonotype was seen repeatedly, ten times or more. V and J are TRBV2 and TRBJ2-1, with 12 bases matching TRBD2. Germline CDR1 reads SNHLY; CDR2 reads FYNNEI. CDR3 size: 19 residues. The junction had 16 bases not matched to a gene; V was cut back by 4 bases and J by 6 bases. The CDR3 coding sequence is TGTGCCAGCAGTGCTAGTCCGGGACTAGCGGGCGGCAGGAGCAATGAGCAGTTCTTC. Encoded protein: CASSASPGLAGGRSNEQFF.

This clonotype was seen more than once but under ten times. This chain connects TRBV24-1 to TRBJ2-1, with TRBD2 matching 11 bases. With 4 bases clipped from V and 8 bases from J, the junction kept 12 bases outside the gene matches. The CDR3 has 17 residues. The germline gives CDR1 KGHDR, CDR2 SFDVKD. This CDR3 is CATSDSSTSGRWYEQFF. CDR3 DNA sequence: TGTGCCACCAGTGACTCCTCCACTAGCGGGAGATGGTATGAGCAGTTCTTC.

This clonotype has at least ten counts. The chain carries TRBV7-2 and TRBJ1-5; D is ambiguous. V lost 4 bases, J lost 0 bases, and 4 bases lay in between. The CDR3 loop spans 13 amino acids. Germline V CDR1 and CDR2: SGHTA, FQGNSA. CDR3 sequence (DNA): TGTGCCAGCAGCTCTTATAGCAATCAGCCCCAGCATTTT. This gives the protein CASSSYSNQPQHF.